This is a list of T cell receptor beta chains from one sample in a study of CD8+CD57+ T cells in acquired aplastic anemia. TCRdb ran MiXCR on the reads and lists one entry per CDR3 protein. The sample has around 200,000 distinct CDR3 sequences; about half are singletons. The material sequenced was sorted CD4+, CD8+, or CD8+CD57+ T cells (not recorded which) from PBMCs. These receptors all come from a human donor with aplastic anemia. Both conserved end residues are part of each CDR3. D genes are given only for firm matches. For some rows the clone size is stated as once, few or many, or as a class when expanded; others skip it.

d_gene	abundance	j_gene	v_gene	CDR3aa	CDR3nt
NA	NA	TRBJ2-5	TRBV19	CASSIVTDQGTQYF	TGTGCCAGTAGTATTGTCACCGACCAGGGGACCCAGTACTTC
TRBD1	NA	TRBJ2-2	TRBV5-1	CASDGGTGAGELFF	TGCGCCAGCGACGGGGGGACAGGGGCCGGGGAGCTGTTTTTT
NA	NA	TRBJ2-3	TRBV9	CASSVTADTQYF	TGTGCCAGCAGCGTAACGGCGGATACGCAGTATTTT
NA	few	TRBJ2-5	TRBV12-3/TRBV12-4	CASSRFEGPQETQYF	TGTGCCAGCAGTCGGTTTGAGGGGCCCCAAGAGACCCAGTACTTC
NA	many	TRBJ1-1	TRBV10-3	CAISESKNTEAFF	TGTGCCATCAGTGAGTCGAAGAACACTGAAGCTTTCTTT
NA	NA	TRBJ2-1	TRBV19	CASSIDGEEEQFF	TGTGCCAGTAGTATAGATGGAGAAGAGGAGCAGTTCTTC
NA	many	TRBJ1-5	TRBV3-1	CASSQNMGNQPQHF	TGTGCCAGCAGCCAGAACATGGGCAATCAGCCCCAGCATTTT
TRBD1	many	TRBJ1-4	TRBV6-1	CASTGQAGEKLFF	TGTGCCAGCACCGGACAGGCGGGTGAAAAACTGTTTTTT
NA	NA	TRBJ2-5	TRBV18	CASSQQWRAGETQYF	TGTGCCAGCTCACAACAGTGGAGGGCCGGAGAGACCCAGTACTTC
NA	NA	TRBJ2-1	TRBV29-1	CSVEYRESYEQFF	TGCAGCGTTGAATACAGGGAGTCCTACGAGCAGTTCTTC
NA	many	TRBJ1-4	TRBV28	CASSLGGATNEKLFF	TGTGCCAGCAGCTTGGGTGGAGCAACTAATGAAAAACTGTTTTTT
NA	few	TRBJ2-3	TRBV2	CASSGLAGSSTDTQYF	TGTGCCAGCAGTGGTTTAGCAGGATCTAGCACAGATACGCAGTATTTT
NA	many	TRBJ2-3	TRBV5-4	CASSLSVDYTDTQYF	TGTGCCAGCAGCCTCTCGGTTGACTACACAGATACGCAGTATTTT
NA	NA	TRBJ2-7	TRBV11-2	CASSTTVKPYEQYF	TGTGCCAGCAGCACGACAGTGAAACCCTACGAGCAGTACTTC
NA	many	TRBJ2-1	TRBV29-1	CSVETGAPGQFF	TGCAGCGTTGAAACGGGGGCTCCGGGGCAGTTCTTC
NA	NA	TRBJ1-2	TRBV5-6	CASSLFHGEGYTF	TGTGCCAGCAGCTTATTTCACGGCGAGGGCTACACCTTC
TRBD1	few	TRBJ1-1	TRBV10-3	CAISEQGAMNTEAFF	TGTGCCATCAGTGAGCAGGGGGCAATGAACACTGAAGCTTTCTTT
TRBD1	once	TRBJ1-2	TRBV7-3	CASSLDRDGGYTF	TGTGCCAGCAGCTTGGACAGGGACGGAGGCTACACCTTC
NA	NA	TRBJ1-3	TRBV11-1	CASSLKGTAAPGNTIYF	TGTGCCAGCAGCCTTAAAGGGACGGCGGCCCCTGGAAACACCATATATTTT
NA	NA	TRBJ1-1	TRBV15	CATSRDRRGNTEAFF	TGTGCCACCAGCAGAGATCGGAGGGGGAACACTGAAGCTTTCTTT
TRBD2	few	TRBJ2-7	TRBV2	CASSEAPGLAGGPDF	TGTGCCAGCAGTGAAGCCCCCGGACTAGCGGGAGGGCCTGACTTC
NA	few	TRBJ2-2	TRBV7-6	CASSPSAPGELFF	TGTGCCAGCAGCCCCAGCGCCCCCGGGGAGCTGTTTTTT
TRBD1	many	TRBJ1-3	TRBV2	CASSRGQGGNTIYF	TGTGCCAGCAGCCGGGGACAGGGAGGAAACACCATATATTTT
TRBD2	NA	TRBJ2-2	TRBV10-2	CASSSGLVFVELFF	TGCGCCAGCAGTTCGGGACTAGTGTTTGTGGAGCTGTTTTTT
NA	few	TRBJ1-4	TRBV11-2	CASRPLQGTNEKLFF	TGTGCCAGCAGGCCATTACAGGGAACTAATGAAAAACTGTTTTTT
TRBD2	many	TRBJ2-1	TRBV25-1	CASAGTSARREFF	TGTGCCAGCGCCGGGACTAGCGCTCGTCGGGAGTTCTTC
TRBD1	many	TRBJ1-2	TRBV10-3	CATKQGEGNGHTF	TGTGCCACCAAACAGGGGGAAGGGAATGGTCACACCTTC
TRBD2	NA	TRBJ2-3	TRBV2	CASSVLLAGTDTQYF	TGTGCCAGCAGTGTTCTACTAGCGGGCACAGATACGCAGTATTTT
NA	NA	TRBJ1-2	TRBV2	CASVLRQLSNYGYTF	TGTGCCAGCGTCTTGAGACAACTATCTAACTATGGCTACACCTTC
NA	NA	TRBJ2-5	TRBV19	CASSIREETQYF	TGTGCCAGTAGTATTAGAGAAGAGACCCAGTACTTC
NA	NA	TRBJ2-2	TRBV4-3	CASSQEKGELFF	TGCGCCAGCAGCCAAGAGAAGGGGGAGCTGTTTTTT
TRBD1	many	TRBJ2-5	TRBV7-2	CASSLAPGTGQETQYF	TGTGCCAGCAGCTTAGCCCCTGGGACAGGGCAAGAGACCCAGTACTTC
TRBD2	once	TRBJ2-2	TRBV19	CASSYTTSGSTGELFF	TGTGCCAGTAGTTACACTACTAGCGGGAGCACCGGGGAGCTGTTTTTT
TRBD2	NA	TRBJ2-5	TRBV6-1	CASSLGTSEPTQYF	TGTGCCAGCAGCCTCGGGACTAGCGAGCCGACCCAGTACTTC
NA	NA	TRBJ2-7	TRBV7-2	CASSLVGGVGEQYF	TGTGCCAGCAGCTTAGTAGGGGGGGTCGGGGAGCAGTACTTC
NA	many	TRBJ2-3	TRBV5-6	CASSLEAGGTDTQYF	TGTGCCAGCAGCCTGGAGGCCGGGGGCACAGATACGCAGTATTTT
TRBD1	many	TRBJ1-2	TRBV7-8	CASSSGDRGLNYGYTF	TGTGCCAGCAGCTCCGGGGACAGGGGGCTGAACTATGGCTACACCTTC
NA	NA	TRBJ1-6	TRBV6-5	CASSLPKRTDYNSPLHF	TGTGCCAGCAGTTTACCGAAACGGACTGACTATAATTCACCCCTCCACTTT
NA	NA	TRBJ1-1	TRBV19	CASSIWGSNTEAFF	TGTGCCAGTAGTATCTGGGGATCGAACACTGAAGCTTTCTTT
NA	many	TRBJ1-4	TRBV5-1	CASSLNTPTEKLFF	TGCGCCAGCAGCTTAAACACCCCTACTGAAAAACTGTTTTTT
NA	NA	TRBJ2-1	TRBV24-1	CATGPSGPIMKHNEQFF	TGTGCCACAGGACCCTCGGGGCCGATCATGAAACACAATGAGCAGTTCTTC
NA	NA	TRBJ2-1	TRBV7-3	CASSSTGTFSYNEQFF	TGTGCCAGCAGCTCGACCGGGACATTCTCCTACAATGAGCAGTTCTTC
NA	NA	TRBJ2-7	TRBV3-1	CASSRGGPYEQYF	TGTGCCAGCAGTAGGGGCGGACCCTACGAGCAGTACTTC
TRBD1	once	TRBJ2-3	TRBV29-1	CSVTSSGQGRGTQYF	TGCAGCGTTACTTCCTCGGGACAGGGTCGGGGTACGCAGTATTTT